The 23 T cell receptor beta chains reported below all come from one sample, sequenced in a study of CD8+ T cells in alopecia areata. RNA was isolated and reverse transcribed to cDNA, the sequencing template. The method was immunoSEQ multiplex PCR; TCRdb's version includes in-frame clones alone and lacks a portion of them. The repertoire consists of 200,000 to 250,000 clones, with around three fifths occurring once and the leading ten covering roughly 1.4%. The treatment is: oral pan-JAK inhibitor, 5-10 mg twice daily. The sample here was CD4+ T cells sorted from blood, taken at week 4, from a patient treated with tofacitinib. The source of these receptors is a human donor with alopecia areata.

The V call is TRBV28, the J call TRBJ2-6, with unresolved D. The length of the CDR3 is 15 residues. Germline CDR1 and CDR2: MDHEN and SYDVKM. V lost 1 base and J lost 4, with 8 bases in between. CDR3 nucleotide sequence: TGTGCCAGCAGTTTATTGGGATCAGGGGCCAACGTCCTGACTTTC. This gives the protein CASSLLGSGANVLTF.

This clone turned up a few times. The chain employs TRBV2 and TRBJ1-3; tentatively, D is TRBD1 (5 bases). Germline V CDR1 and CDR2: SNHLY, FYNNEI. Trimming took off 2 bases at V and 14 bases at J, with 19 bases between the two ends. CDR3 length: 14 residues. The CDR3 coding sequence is TGTGCCAGCAGTGAATCAAGAAACAGCGGGGGAGTATATTTT. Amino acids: CASSESRNSGGVYF.

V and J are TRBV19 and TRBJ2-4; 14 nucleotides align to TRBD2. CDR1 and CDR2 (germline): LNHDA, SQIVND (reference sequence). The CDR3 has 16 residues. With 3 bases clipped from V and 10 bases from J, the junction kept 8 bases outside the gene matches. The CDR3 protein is CASSIGRTSGGRIQYF. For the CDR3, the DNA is TGTGCCAGTAGTATTGGTCGGACTAGCGGGGGGCGAATTCAGTACTTC.

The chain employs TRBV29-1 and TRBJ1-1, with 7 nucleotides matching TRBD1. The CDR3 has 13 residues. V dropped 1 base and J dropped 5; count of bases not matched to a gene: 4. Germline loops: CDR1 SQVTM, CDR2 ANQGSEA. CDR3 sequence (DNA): TGCAGCGTTGAAGGGACAGGTAGGACTGAAGCTTTCTTT. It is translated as CSVEGTGRTEAFF.

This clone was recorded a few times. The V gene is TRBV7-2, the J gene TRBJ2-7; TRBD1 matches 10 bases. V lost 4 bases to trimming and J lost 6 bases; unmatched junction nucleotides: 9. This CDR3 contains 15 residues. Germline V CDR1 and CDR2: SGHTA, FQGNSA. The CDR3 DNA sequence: TGTGCCAGCAGCTCCCGGGACAGGGGCTGGCTCGAGCAGTACTTC. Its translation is CASSSRDRGWLEQYF.

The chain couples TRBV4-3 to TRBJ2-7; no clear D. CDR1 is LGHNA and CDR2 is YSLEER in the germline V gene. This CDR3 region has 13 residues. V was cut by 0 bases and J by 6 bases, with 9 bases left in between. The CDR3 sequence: CASSQELRTEQYF. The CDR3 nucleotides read TGCGCCAGCAGCCAAGAGTTGAGAACCGAGCAGTACTTC.

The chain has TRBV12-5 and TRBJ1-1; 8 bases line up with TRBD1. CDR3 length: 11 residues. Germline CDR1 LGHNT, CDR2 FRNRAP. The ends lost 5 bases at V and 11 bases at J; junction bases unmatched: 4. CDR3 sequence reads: CASGVDRVAFF. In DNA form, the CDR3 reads TGTGCTAGTGGTGTGGACAGGGTTGCTTTCTTT.

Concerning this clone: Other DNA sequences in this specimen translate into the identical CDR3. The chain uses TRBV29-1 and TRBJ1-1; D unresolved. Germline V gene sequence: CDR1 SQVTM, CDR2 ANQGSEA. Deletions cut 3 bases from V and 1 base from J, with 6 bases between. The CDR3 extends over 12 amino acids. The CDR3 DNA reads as TGCAGCGTTGACCCCGGGAACACTGAAGCTTTCTTT. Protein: CSVDPGNTEAFF.

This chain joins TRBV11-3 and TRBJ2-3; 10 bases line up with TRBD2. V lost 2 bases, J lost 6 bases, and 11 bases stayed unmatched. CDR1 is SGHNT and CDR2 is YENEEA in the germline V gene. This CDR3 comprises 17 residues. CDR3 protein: CASSLKVAGGLTDTQYF. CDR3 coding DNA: TGTGCCAGCAGCTTAAAGGTAGCGGGGGGCCTCACGGATACGCAGTATTTT.

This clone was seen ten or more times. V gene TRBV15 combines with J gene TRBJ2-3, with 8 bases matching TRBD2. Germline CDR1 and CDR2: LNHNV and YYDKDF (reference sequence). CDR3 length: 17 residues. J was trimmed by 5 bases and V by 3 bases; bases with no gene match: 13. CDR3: CATSREAGGLGRDTQYF. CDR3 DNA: TGTGCCACCAGCAGGGAGGCGGGGGGCCTTGGGAGAGATACGCAGTATTTT.

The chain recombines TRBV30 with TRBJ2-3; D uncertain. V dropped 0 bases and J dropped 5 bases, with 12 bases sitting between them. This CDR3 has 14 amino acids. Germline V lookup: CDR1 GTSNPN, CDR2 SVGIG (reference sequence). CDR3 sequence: CAWSVLVWKDTQYF. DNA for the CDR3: TGTGCCTGGAGTGTACTCGTCTGGAAAGATACGCAGTATTTT.

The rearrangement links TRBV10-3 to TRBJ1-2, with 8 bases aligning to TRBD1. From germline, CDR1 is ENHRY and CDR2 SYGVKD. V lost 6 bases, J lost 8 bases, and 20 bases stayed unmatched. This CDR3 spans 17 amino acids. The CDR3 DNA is TGTGCCATCAGAGAAGATCGGACAGGGCTTGTTGGGAAGGGCTACACCTTC. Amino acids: CAIREDRTGLVGKGYTF.

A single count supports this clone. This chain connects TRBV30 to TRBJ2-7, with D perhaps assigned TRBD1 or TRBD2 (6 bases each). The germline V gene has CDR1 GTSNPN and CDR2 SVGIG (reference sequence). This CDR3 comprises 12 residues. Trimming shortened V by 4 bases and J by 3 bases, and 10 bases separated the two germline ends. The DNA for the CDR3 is TGTGCCTGGAAGGGGGGAGGCTACGAGCAGTACTTC. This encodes CAWKGGGYEQYF.

The CDR3 DNA reads as TGTGCCATCAGTTCGGCGGACGAGCAGTACTTC. This encodes CAISSADEQYF. The chain employs TRBV10-3 and TRBJ2-7, with D uncertain. Germline V lookup: CDR1 ENHRY, CDR2 SYGVKD. The CDR3 covers 11 residues. V was shortened by 5 bases and J by 5 bases, with 7 bases between the two germline ends.

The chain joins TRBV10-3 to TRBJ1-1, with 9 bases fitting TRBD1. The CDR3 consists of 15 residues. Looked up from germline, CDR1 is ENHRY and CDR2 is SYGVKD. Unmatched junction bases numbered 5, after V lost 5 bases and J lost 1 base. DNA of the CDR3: TGTGCCATCAGTCAGACAGGGGGAAGGAACACTGAAGCTTTCTTT. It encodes CAISQTGGRNTEAFF.

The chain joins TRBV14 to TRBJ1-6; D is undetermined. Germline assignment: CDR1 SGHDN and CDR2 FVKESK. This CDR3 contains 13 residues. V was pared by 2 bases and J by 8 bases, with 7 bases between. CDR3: CASSQTPDSPLHF. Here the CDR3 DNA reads TGTGCCAGCAGCCAAACGCCTGATTCACCCCTCCACTTT.

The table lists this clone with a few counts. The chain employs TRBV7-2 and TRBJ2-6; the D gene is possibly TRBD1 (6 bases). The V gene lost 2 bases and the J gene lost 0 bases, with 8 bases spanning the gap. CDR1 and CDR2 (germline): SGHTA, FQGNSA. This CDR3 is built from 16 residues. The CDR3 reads CASSLRTVSGANVLTF. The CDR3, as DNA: TGTGCCAGCAGCTTAAGGACAGTCTCTGGGGCCAACGTCCTGACTTTC.

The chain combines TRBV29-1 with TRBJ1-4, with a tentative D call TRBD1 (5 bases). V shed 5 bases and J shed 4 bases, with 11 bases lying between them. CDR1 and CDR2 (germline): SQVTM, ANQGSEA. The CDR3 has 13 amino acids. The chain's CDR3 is CSVLQENNEKLFF. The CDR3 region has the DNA TGCAGCGTTTTACAGGAAAATAATGAAAAACTGTTTTTT.

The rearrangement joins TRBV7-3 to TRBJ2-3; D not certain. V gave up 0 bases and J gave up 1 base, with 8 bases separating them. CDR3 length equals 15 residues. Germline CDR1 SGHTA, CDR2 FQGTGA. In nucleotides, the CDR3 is TGTGCCAGCAGCTTAACAGGTCCCCGCACAGATACGCAGTATTTT. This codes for CASSLTGPRTDTQYF.

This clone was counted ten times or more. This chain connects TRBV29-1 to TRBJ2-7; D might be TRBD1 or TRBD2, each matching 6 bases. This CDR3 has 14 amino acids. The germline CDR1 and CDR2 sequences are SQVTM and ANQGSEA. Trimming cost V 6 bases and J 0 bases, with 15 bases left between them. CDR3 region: CSVAGQMSSYEQYF. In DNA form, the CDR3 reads TGCAGCGTGGCGGGACAAATGAGCTCCTACGAGCAGTACTTC.

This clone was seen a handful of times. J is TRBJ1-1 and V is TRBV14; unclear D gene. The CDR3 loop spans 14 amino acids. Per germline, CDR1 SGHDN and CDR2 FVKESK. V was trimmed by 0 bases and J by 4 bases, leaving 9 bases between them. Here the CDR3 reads CASSQDTELTEAFF. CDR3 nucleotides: TGTGCCAGCAGCCAAGATACAGAACTCACTGAAGCTTTCTTT. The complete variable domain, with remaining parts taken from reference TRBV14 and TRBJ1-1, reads EAGVTQFPSHSVIEKGQTVTLRCDPISGHDNLYWYRRVMGKEIKFLLHFVKESKQDESGMPNNRFLAERTGGTYSTLKVQPAELEDSGVYFCASSQDTELTEAFFGQGTRLTVV.

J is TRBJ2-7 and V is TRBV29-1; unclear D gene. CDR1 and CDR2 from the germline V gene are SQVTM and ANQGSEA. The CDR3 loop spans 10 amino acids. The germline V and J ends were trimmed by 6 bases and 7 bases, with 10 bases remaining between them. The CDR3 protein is CSVRNEEQYF. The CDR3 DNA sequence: TGCAGCGTGCGGAACGAGGAGCAGTACTTC.

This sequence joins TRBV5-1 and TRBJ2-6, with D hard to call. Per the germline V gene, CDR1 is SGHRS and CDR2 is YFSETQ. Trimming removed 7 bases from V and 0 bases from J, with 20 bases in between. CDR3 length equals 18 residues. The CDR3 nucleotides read TGCGCCAGCCGGATGGGATCTGACTTGAGCTCTGGGGCCAACGTCCTGACTTTC. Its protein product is CASRMGSDLSSGANVLTF.